This TCR beta chain is from a study of blood T cells in healthy people across ages. This clonotype came up a few times. It was with a sample-barcoded 5' primer and a J-beta primer mix that a second PCR of about 6 to 12 cycles was run. TCRdb re-called the 5' RACE reads through MiXCR, storing one row per CDR3 protein. Here the sample spans 1.5 million to 2 million distinct CDR3 sequences, about 50% being singletons. The sample comprised blood. The sequence came from a woman aged 40 to 49 in good health.

Here the CDR3 reads CASSQAYWTATRPNPYEQYF. CDR3 DNA sequence: TGTGCCAGCAGCCAAGCCTATTGGACAGCTACCAGGCCAAATCCTTACGAGCAGTACTTC. This sequence joins TRBV3-1 and TRBJ2-7; D might be TRBD1 (6 bases). The CDR3 runs to 20 residues. Germline-derived CDR1 and CDR2 are LGHDT and YNNKEL (reference sequence). Trimming took 1 base from V and 4 from J, leaving 29 bases between them.